These 14 T cell receptor beta chains share one sample of origin, sequenced in a study of blood T cell repertoires in COVID-19. Profiled with immunoSEQ multiplex PCR; TCRdb holds only in-frame clones, not every one. The sample lists 140,000 or so clones; about nine tenths were seen once. The specimen was peripheral blood. The receptors come from a woman in her forties or fifties with acute or convalescent COVID-19.

V is TRBV15 and J is TRBJ2-1, with 7 bases aligning to TRBD2. V lost 1 base, J lost 6 bases, and 6 bases stayed unmatched. The CDR3 has 15 amino acids. Germline CDR1 is LNHNV and CDR2 is YYDKDF (reference sequence). CDR3 sequence: CATSRGVTSANEQFF. Here the CDR3 DNA reads TGTGCCACCAGCAGAGGGGTTACTAGCGCCAATGAGCAGTTCTTC.

The J gene is TRBJ2-1, the V gene TRBV5-1; 10 nucleotides match TRBD2. The CDR3 is 18 residues long. Germline V gene data show CDR1 as SGHRS and CDR2 as YFSETQ. V trimming: 1 base; J trimming: 15 bases; junction bases outside the gene matches: 22. CDR3 nucleotide sequence: TGCGCCAGCAGCTTGTTTGGTGGCCTGACCACAAGCGGGGGGGTCCTGTTCTTC. Residues: CASSLFGGLTTSGGVLFF.

The rearrangement links TRBV19 to TRBJ1-2; weak D call: TRBD1 (5 bases). This CDR3 region has 12 residues. Germline CDR1 is LNHDA and CDR2 is SQIVND (reference sequence). V was cut by 5 bases and J by 6 bases, with 10 bases left in between. DNA of the CDR3: TGTGCCAGTAGTTTAACGGGGGATGGCTACACCTTC. Translating it yields CASSLTGDGYTF.

CDR3 amino acids: CASSPRGQQPQHF. The CDR3 DNA follows: TGTGCCAGCAGCCCTAGGGGGCAGCAGCCCCAGCATTTT. The J gene is TRBJ1-5, the V gene TRBV13; 7 nucleotides line up with TRBD1. The CDR3 runs 13 residues. J gave up 7 bases and V 5 bases, and 5 bases lay outside the gene matches. The germline V gene has CDR1 PRHDT and CDR2 FYEKMQ (reference sequence).

The chain carries TRBV5-6 and TRBJ2-2, with a weak D call TRBD2 (5 bases). There are 15 residues in the CDR3. Trimming shortened V by 2 bases and J by 4 bases, and 12 bases separated the two germline ends. The germline CDR1 and CDR2 sequences are SGHDT and YYEEEE. The CDR3 coding sequence is TGTGCCAGCAGCTTCCGACCAGAGGGCACCGGGGAGCTGTTTTTT. This codes for CASSFRPEGTGELFF. Complete variable domain (other parts from reference TRBV5-6 and TRBJ2-2): DAGVTQSPTHLIKTRGQQVTLRCSPKSGHDTVSWYQQALGQGPQFIFQYYEEEERQRGNFPDRFSGHQFPNYSSELNVNALLLGDSALYLCASSFRPEGTGELFFGEGSRLTVL.

This chain joins TRBV7-3 and TRBJ1-1, with no clear D. Germline V gene data show CDR1 as SGHTA and CDR2 as FQGTGA. V lost 6 bases to trimming and J lost 1 base, with 21 bases between them. The length of the CDR3 is 17 residues. CDR3 sequence: CASSASGGLGENTEAFF. DNA of the CDR3: TGTGCCAGCAGTGCATCAGGAGGCCTCGGAGAGAACACTGAAGCTTTCTTT.

For the CDR3, the DNA is TGTGCCAGCAGTGAACTAGCCAATTTAGGAACCGGGGAGCTGTTTTTT. This encodes CASSELANLGTGELFF. This chain uses TRBV6-1 with TRBJ2-2; tentatively, D is TRBD2 (5 bases). CDR1 and CDR2 (germline): MNHNS, SASEGT. V was shortened by 2 bases and J by 5 bases, with 15 bases between the two germline ends. This CDR3 has 16 residues.

The gene calls are TRBV4-1 and TRBJ1-5, with unresolved D. Trimming left V 0 bases short and J 6 bases short, with 12 bases between. CDR3 length equals 15 residues. Germline values: CDR1 MGHRA, CDR2 YSYEKL. The CDR3 reads CASSQEGREGQPQHF. CDR3 coding DNA: TGCGCCAGCAGCCAAGAGGGAAGGGAGGGTCAGCCCCAGCATTTT.

This chain links TRBV30 with TRBJ1-2; D unresolved. Deletions cut 2 bases from V and 5 bases from J, with 6 bases between. The germline V gene encodes CDR1 GTSNPN and CDR2 SVGIG (reference sequence). The length of the CDR3 is 11 residues. CDR3 in amino acids: CAWSPGYGYTF. CDR3 coding DNA: TGTGCCTGGAGTCCGGGATATGGCTACACCTTC.

The chain joins TRBV6-1 to TRBJ2-3; D not resolved. The ends were cut back, 3 bases at V and 4 bases at J, with 14 bases in the middle. Germline V gene data show CDR1 as MNHNS and CDR2 as SASEGT. This CDR3 has 15 residues. The CDR3 is CASSENALVADTQYF. The CDR3 DNA follows: TGTGCCAGCAGTGAGAACGCTTTAGTCGCAGATACGCAGTATTTT.

This chain joins TRBV5-1 and TRBJ1-4; TRBD1 agrees at 7 bases. With 4 bases clipped from V and 0 bases from J, the junction kept 3 bases outside the gene matches. The CDR3 spans 15 residues. Germline CDR1 reads SGHRS; CDR2 reads YFSETQ. The CDR3 DNA follows: TGCGCCAGCAGCGGGGACAGAGCAACTAATGAAAAACTGTTTTTT. This gives the protein CASSGDRATNEKLFF.

The V and J genes are TRBV9 and TRBJ1-4; 9 bases map to TRBD1. The junction had 2 bases not matched to a gene; V was cut back by 0 bases and J by 8 bases. Germline values: CDR1 SGDLS, CDR2 YYNGEE. The CDR3 runs to 14 residues. In DNA, the CDR3 is TGTGCCAGCAGCGTAGGCGGACAGGGGGAAAAACTGTTTTTT. Its protein product is CASSVGGQGEKLFF.

The V and J genes are TRBV5-1 and TRBJ2-3; the D gene is possibly TRBD2 (6 bases). The CDR3 spans 15 residues. Germline V CDR1 and CDR2: SGHRS, YFSETQ. Trimming left V 2 bases short and J 2 bases short, with 12 bases between. Here the CDR3 DNA reads TGCGCCAGCAGCTTCCGGGGACTCTCCACAGATACGCAGTATTTT. Its protein product is CASSFRGLSTDTQYF. Full variable domain (outside the CDR3, taken from reference TRBV5-1 and TRBJ2-3): KAGVTQTPRYLIKTRGQQVTLSCSPISGHRSVSWYQQTPGQGLQFLFEYFSETQRNKGNFPGRFSGRQFSNSRSEMNVSTLELGDSALYLCASSFRGLSTDTQYFGPGTRLTVL.

This chain uses TRBV20-1 with TRBJ2-7, with D possibly matching TRBD1 (5 bases). V gave up 3 bases and J gave up 3 bases, with 21 bases separating them. From germline, CDR1 is DFQATT and CDR2 SNEGSKA (reference sequence). The CDR3 spans 16 residues. CDR3 nucleotide sequence: TGCAGTGCTAGTTTCGACAGTTTTCGGGCGAGCTACGAGCAGTACTTC. Amino acid sequence: CSASFDSFRASYEQYF.